What follows are 10 T cell receptor beta chains derived from one specimen sequenced in a study of molecular identifiers for immune sequencing clone quantification. TCRdb redid the calling of the PCR reads with MiXCR, one entry per CDR3 protein. This table has hundreds of thousands of distinct CDR3 sequences, 20% to 25% appearing once. The sample comprised naive CD8+ T cells from blood, with Jurkat cell RNA spiked in. Subset given: FACS-sorted CD8+CD4-CCR7+CD45RA+ naive T cells. The receptors come from a human donor in good health. Some libraries in this study had Jurkat cell RNA spiked in.

This clonotype was seen at least ten times. The chain has TRBV5-6 and TRBJ2-1; D may match TRBD1 or TRBD2 (6 bases each). The CDR3 sequence is 16 residues long. V lost 3 bases to trimming and J lost 4 bases, with 17 bases between them. CDR1 is SGHDT, CDR2 YYEEEE, per germline. CDR3 nucleotides: TGTGCCAGCAGCTGGGGGGCCGGGACACAGTACAATGAGCAGTTCTTC. It codes for CASSWGAGTQYNEQFF.

This clonotype has a handful of counts. The V gene is TRBV5-1, the J gene TRBJ2-5; D is possibly TRBD1 (5 bases). The CDR3 is 16 residues long. The germline V gene encodes CDR1 SGHRS and CDR2 YFSETQ. The V and J ends lost 3 bases and 1 base respectively, with 16 bases between them. The CDR3 coding sequence is TGCGCCAGCAGCTCACCCAGGCAGGGATCCCAAGAGACCCAGTACTTC. Translation gives CASSSPRQGSQETQYF.

This clonotype was counted a few times. The chain links TRBV7-2 to TRBJ2-3, with 8 bases fitting TRBD1. CDR3 length: 16 amino acids. V lost 3 bases, J lost 0 bases, and 5 bases stayed unmatched. Germline assignment: CDR1 SGHTA and CDR2 FQGNSA. The CDR3 bases are TGTGCCAGCAGCTTTTTACAGGGGGTGAGCACAGATACGCAGTATTTT. It yields the protein CASSFLQGVSTDTQYF.

This clonotype showed up many times. V and J are TRBV6-1 and TRBJ1-5; D gene unclear. The V end was cut by 2 bases, the J end by 5 bases, with 19 bases between. The CDR3 extends over 17 amino acids. CDR1 and CDR2 (germline): MNHNS, SASEGT. The CDR3 here is CASSEPVWQVTDQPQHF. CDR3 DNA sequence: TGTGCCAGCAGTGAACCCGTCTGGCAGGTAACTGATCAGCCCCAGCATTTT.

This clonotype was detected many times. The chain uses TRBV29-1 and TRBJ2-7, with TRBD2 as a possible D gene (5 bases). CDR3 length equals 12 residues. Trimming left V 4 bases short and J 3 bases short, with 10 bases between. In germline, CDR1 is SQVTM, CDR2 ANQGSEA. The CDR3 DNA reads TGCAGCGTTGGGACGGGGTACTACGAGCAGTACTTC. The encoded protein is CSVGTGYYEQYF.

This clonotype was counted a few times. The chain is built from TRBV24-1 and TRBJ2-1, with 7 bases fitting TRBD2. Per germline, CDR1 KGHDR and CDR2 SFDVKD. The J segment lost 3 bases and the V segment lost 2 bases, leaving 9 bases of the junction unmatched. This CDR3 is 17 amino acids long. This CDR3 is CATSDSRETTHYNEQFF. CDR3 in DNA: TGTGCCACCAGTGATTCGCGGGAGACTACTCACTACAATGAGCAGTTCTTC.

This clonotype was detected many times. The chain uses TRBV7-8 and TRBJ1-5; no definite D call. V dropped 5 bases and J dropped 3 bases, with 5 bases sitting between them. The CDR3 is 12 residues long. Germline V gene lookup returns CDR1 SGHVS and CDR2 FQNEAQ. This CDR3 is CASSQNNQPQHF. For the CDR3, the DNA is TGTGCCAGCAGCCAAAACAATCAGCCCCAGCATTTT.

J is TRBJ1-5 and V is TRBV11-2, with D unclear. With 2 bases removed from V and 4 bases from J, the gap between germline ends came to 12 bases. The CDR3 covers 15 residues. Germline-derived CDR1 and CDR2 are SGHAT and FQNNGV. The CDR3 coding sequence is TGTGCCAGCAGCTTATATGGCTTGGCGAATCAGCCCCAGCATTTT. It encodes CASSLYGLANQPQHF.

This clonotype has at least ten counts. The J gene is TRBJ2-7, the V gene TRBV20-1; D is undetermined. This CDR3 spans 13 amino acids. V lost 2 bases and J 2 bases, leaving 10 bases between the germline ends. The germline V gene encodes CDR1 DFQATT and CDR2 SNEGSKA (reference sequence). CDR3 bases: TGCAGTGCTAGACCCCACAGCACCTACGAGCAGTACTTC. Translation gives CSARPHSTYEQYF.

This clonotype was seen ten or more times. The chain couples TRBV28 to TRBJ2-5; 9 nucleotides line up with TRBD1. Germline assignment: CDR1 MDHEN and CDR2 SYDVKM. The trim removed 11 bases at V and 2 bases at J, leaving 6 bases unmatched. The length of the CDR3 is 13 residues. DNA of the CDR3: TGTGCCCACGGACAGGGGATGCAAGAGACCCAGTACTTC. Residues: CAHGQGMQETQYF. The variable domain in full, with the rest retrieved from reference TRBV28 and TRBJ2-5, is DVKVTQSSRYLVKRTGEKVFLECVQDMDHENMFWYRQDPGLGLRLIYFSYDVKMKEKGDIPEGYSVSREKKERFSLILESASTNQTSMYLCAHGQGMQETQYFGPGTRLLVL.